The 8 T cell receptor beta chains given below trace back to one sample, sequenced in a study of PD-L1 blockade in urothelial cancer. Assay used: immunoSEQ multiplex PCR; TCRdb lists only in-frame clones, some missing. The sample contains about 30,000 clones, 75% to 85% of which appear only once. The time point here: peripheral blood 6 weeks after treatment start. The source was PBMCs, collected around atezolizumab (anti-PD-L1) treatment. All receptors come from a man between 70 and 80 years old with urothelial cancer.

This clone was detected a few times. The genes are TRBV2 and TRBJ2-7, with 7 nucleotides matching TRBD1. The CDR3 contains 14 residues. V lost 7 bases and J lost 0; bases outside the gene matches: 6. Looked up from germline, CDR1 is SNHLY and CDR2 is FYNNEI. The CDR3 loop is CASMGDRSSYEQYF. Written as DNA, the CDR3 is TGTGCCAGCATGGGGGACAGAAGCTCCTACGAGCAGTACTTC.

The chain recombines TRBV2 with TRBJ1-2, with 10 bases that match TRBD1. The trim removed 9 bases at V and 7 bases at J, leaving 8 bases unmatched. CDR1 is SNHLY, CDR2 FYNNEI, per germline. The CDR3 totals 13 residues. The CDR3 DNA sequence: TGTGCCAGTTCCGACAGGGGGCGTTTTGGCTACACCTTC. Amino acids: CASSDRGRFGYTF.

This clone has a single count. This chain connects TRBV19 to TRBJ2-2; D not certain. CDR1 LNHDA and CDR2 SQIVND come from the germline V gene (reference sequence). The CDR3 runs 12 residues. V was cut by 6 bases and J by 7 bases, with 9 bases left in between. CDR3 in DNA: TGTGCCAGTAGAACGACACACGGGGAGCTGTTTTTT. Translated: CASRTTHGELFF. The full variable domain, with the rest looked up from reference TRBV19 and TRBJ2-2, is DGGITQSPKYLFRKEGQNVTLSCEQNLNHDAMYWYRQDPGQGLRLIYYSQIVNDFQKGDIAEGYSVSREKKESFPLTVTSAQKNPTAFYLCASRTTHGELFFGEGSRLTVL.

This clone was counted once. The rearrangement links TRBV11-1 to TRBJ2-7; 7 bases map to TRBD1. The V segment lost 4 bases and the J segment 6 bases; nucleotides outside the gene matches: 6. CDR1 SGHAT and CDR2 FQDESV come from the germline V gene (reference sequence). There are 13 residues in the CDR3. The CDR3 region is CASSSTGSREQYF. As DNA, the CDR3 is TGTGCCAGCAGCTCGACAGGGTCTCGCGAGCAGTACTTC.

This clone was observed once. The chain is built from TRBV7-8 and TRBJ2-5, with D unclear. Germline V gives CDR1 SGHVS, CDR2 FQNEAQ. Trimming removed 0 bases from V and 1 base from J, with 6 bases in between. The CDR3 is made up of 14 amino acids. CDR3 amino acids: CASSLAQIQETQYF. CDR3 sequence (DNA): TGTGCCAGCAGCTTAGCCCAGATCCAAGAGACCCAGTACTTC.

CDR3 region: CAISELGGNYGYTF. In DNA form, the CDR3 reads TGTGCCATCAGTGAGCTAGGGGGTAACTATGGCTACACCTTC. The chain combines TRBV10-3 with TRBJ1-2; tentatively, D is TRBD1 (6 bases). Germline V gene sequence: CDR1 ENHRY, CDR2 SYGVKD. The CDR3 length is 14 residues. Trimming stripped 2 bases from V and 1 base from J, with 8 bases between.

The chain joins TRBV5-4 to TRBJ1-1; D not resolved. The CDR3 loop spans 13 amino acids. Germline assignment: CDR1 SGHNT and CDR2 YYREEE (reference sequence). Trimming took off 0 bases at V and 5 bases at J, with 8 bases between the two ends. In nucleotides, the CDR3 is TGTGCCAGCAGCTTGGGGGAGCGGACTGAAGCTTTCTTT. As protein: CASSLGERTEAFF.

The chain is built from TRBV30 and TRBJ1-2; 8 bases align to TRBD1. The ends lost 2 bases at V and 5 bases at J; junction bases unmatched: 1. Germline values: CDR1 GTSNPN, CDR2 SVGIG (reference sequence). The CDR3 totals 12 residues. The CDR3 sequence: CAWSYRGYGYTF. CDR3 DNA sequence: TGTGCCTGGAGTTACAGGGGGTATGGCTACACCTTC.